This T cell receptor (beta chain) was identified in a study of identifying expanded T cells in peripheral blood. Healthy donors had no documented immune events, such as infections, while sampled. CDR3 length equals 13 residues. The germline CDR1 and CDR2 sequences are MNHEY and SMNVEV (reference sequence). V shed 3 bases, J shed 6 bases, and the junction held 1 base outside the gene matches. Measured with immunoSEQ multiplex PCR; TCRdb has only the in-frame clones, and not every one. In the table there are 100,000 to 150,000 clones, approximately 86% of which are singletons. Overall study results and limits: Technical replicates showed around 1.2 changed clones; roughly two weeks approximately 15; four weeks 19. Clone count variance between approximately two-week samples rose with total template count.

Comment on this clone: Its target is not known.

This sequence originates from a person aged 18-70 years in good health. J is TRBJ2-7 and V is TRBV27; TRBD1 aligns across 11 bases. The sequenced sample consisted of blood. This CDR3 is CASSFGTGGEQYF. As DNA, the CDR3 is TGTGCCAGCAGTTTCGGGACAGGGGGCGAGCAGTACTTC.